One sample yielded the 32 T cell receptor beta chains listed below, sequenced in a study of cytomegalovirus exposure and HLA in healthy donors. PCR primers comprised 60 Vbeta and 13 Jbeta primers. Here immunoSEQ multiplex PCR was the method, and the copy in TCRdb shows in-frame clones only, minus some. Of about 130,000 clones in the sample, about three quarters were seen once. The sequenced sample consisted of PBMCs. The receptor source for this set is a woman in her thirties or forties in good health and CMV-seronegative.

The chain joins TRBV9 to TRBJ2-1; TRBD1 agrees at 8 bases. There are 17 residues in the CDR3. V trimming: 4 bases; J trimming: 3 bases; junction bases outside the gene matches: 12. CDR1 and CDR2 (germline): SGDLS, YYNGEE. CDR3 amino acids: CASSTLGQGLGYNEQFF. CDR3 bases: TGTGCCAGCAGCACTCTCGGACAGGGACTTGGCTACAATGAGCAGTTCTTC.

The V gene is TRBV15, the J gene TRBJ2-7; D possibly corresponds to TRBD2 (6 bases). Germline assignment: CDR1 LNHNV and CDR2 YYDKDF (reference sequence). Trimming took off 6 bases at V and 9 bases at J, with 18 bases between the two ends. The length of the CDR3 is 13 residues. The CDR3 sequence is CATSQEGTDRQYF. CDR3 nucleotide sequence: TGTGCCACCAGTCAGGAGGGTACGGATCGGCAGTACTTC.

About this clone itself: Its ends do not fully match the called genes, so a read error is possible. V and J are TRBV18 and TRBJ2-6; D possibly corresponds to TRBD1 (5 bases). Germline V gene sequence: CDR1 KGHSH, CDR2 LQKENI. CDR3 length: 15 residues. For the CDR3, the DNA is TGTGCCAGCTCACCACAGGACATAACGGCCAACGGCCTGACTTTC. This gives the protein CASSPQDITANGLTF.

The rearrangement joins TRBV5-1 to TRBJ2-3; D is unclear. Germline V gene data show CDR1 as SGHRS and CDR2 as YFSETQ. This CDR3 is built from 15 residues. V gave up 0 bases and J gave up 0 bases, with 8 bases separating them. The CDR3 reads CASSLVADSTDTQYF. CDR3 in DNA: TGCGCCAGCAGCTTGGTGGCGGATAGCACAGATACGCAGTATTTT. Supplemented by reference TRBV5-1 and TRBJ2-3, the full variable domain reads KAGVTQTPRYLIKTRGQQVTLSCSPISGHRSVSWYQQTPGQGLQFLFEYFSETQRNKGNFPGRFSGRQFSNSRSEMNVSTLELGDSALYLCASSLVADSTDTQYFGPGTRLTVL.

The chain has TRBV15 and TRBJ2-4, with 10 bases aligning to TRBD1. V shed 3 bases and J 6 bases; nucleotides not matched to a gene: 5. Germline V CDR1 and CDR2: LNHNV, YYDKDF (reference sequence). The CDR3 is made up of 15 amino acids. The DNA of the CDR3 is TGTGCCACCAGCAGTTGGACAGGGGGAATAAACATTCAGTACTTC. It is translated as CATSSWTGGINIQYF.

V usage is TRBV5-1 and J usage is TRBJ1-1; D perhaps matches TRBD1 (5 bases). Germline V lookup: CDR1 SGHRS, CDR2 YFSETQ. V was trimmed by 5 bases and J by 3 bases, leaving 14 bases between them. This CDR3 comprises 14 residues. The CDR3 DNA sequence: TGCGCCAGCAGTTCACAGGCGCAGGACACTGAAGCTTTCTTT. Its translation: CASSSQAQDTEAFF.

The rearrangement joins TRBV5-5 to TRBJ1-5, with a tentative D call TRBD1 (5 bases). The length of the CDR3 is 15 residues. The germline gives CDR1 SGHKS, CDR2 YYEKEE (reference sequence). With 4 bases removed from V and 6 bases from J, the gap between germline ends came to 17 bases. CDR3 DNA sequence: TGTGCCAGCAGCGCCATACAGGATCGTAGTCAGCCCCAGCATTTT. Amino acid sequence: CASSAIQDRSQPQHF.

The V gene is TRBV29-1, the J gene TRBJ2-2; 8 nucleotides match TRBD2. J was trimmed by 6 bases and V by 4 bases; bases with no gene match: 4. The CDR3 spans 13 residues. Germline CDR1 SQVTM, CDR2 ANQGSEA. Here the CDR3 DNA reads TGCAGCGTTGGTAGCGGGACCGCCGGGGAGCTGTTTTTT. Its translation: CSVGSGTAGELFF.

The chain recombines TRBV2 with TRBJ1-5; 9 positions agree with TRBD1. In germline, CDR1 is SNHLY, CDR2 FYNNEI. V trimming: 4 bases; J trimming: 2 bases; junction bases outside the gene matches: 6. The CDR3 consists of 16 residues. CDR3 protein: CASSVRTGVGNQPQHF. In nucleotides, the CDR3 is TGTGCCAGCAGTGTCCGGACAGGGGTAGGCAATCAGCCCCAGCATTTT.

V usage is TRBV27 and J usage is TRBJ2-1; 7 bases align to TRBD2. The CDR3 covers 15 residues. J lost 6 bases, V lost 5 bases, and 10 bases had no gene match. CDR1 is MNHEY, CDR2 SMNVEV, per germline (reference sequence). DNA for the CDR3: TGTGCCAGCAGTGGGGCTGGGGAGGGCAGCAATGAGCAGTTCTTC. Translated, it gives CASSGAGEGSNEQFF.

Details on this clone: At one end the junction does not follow the germline gene, possibly because of a read error. The chain employs TRBV29-1 and TRBJ2-4; 7 positions match TRBD1. Germline V lookup: CDR1 SQVTM, CDR2 ANQGSEA. This CDR3 region has 14 residues. This CDR3 reads CSVVGQAAKNSQYF. CDR3 nucleotides: TGCAGCGTTGTCGGACAGGCGGCCAAAAACAGTCAGTACTTC.

V is TRBV7-2 and J is TRBJ2-7; D perhaps matches TRBD1 (5 bases). The ends were cut back, 3 bases at V and 2 bases at J, with 8 bases in the middle. Per the germline V gene, CDR1 is SGHTA and CDR2 is FQGNSA. The CDR3 totals 13 residues. The CDR3: CASSFQGTYEQYF. The CDR3 nucleotides are TGTGCCAGCAGCTTTCAGGGCACCTACGAGCAGTACTTC. Variable domain in full (rest from reference TRBV7-2 and TRBJ2-7): GAGVSQSPSNKVTEKGKDVELRCDPISGHTALYWYRQSLGQGLEFLIYFQGNSAPDKSGLPSDRFSAERTGGSVSTLTIQRTQQEDSAVYLCASSFQGTYEQYFGPGTRLTVT.

V gene TRBV28 combines with J gene TRBJ1-5; maybe TRBD1 (5 bases). This CDR3 has 14 amino acids. V dropped 5 bases and J dropped 6 bases, with 14 bases sitting between them. In germline, CDR1 is MDHEN, CDR2 SYDVKM. In DNA form, the CDR3 reads TGTGCCAGCAGTCAGGGCGGGGTTGGTCAGCCCCAGCATTTT. Translated, it gives CASSQGGVGQPQHF.

The V gene is TRBV6-5, the J gene TRBJ2-3, with D unclear. CDR3 length equals 16 residues. The germline CDR1 and CDR2 sequences are MNHEY and SVGAGI. The V end lost 4 bases, the J end lost 3 bases, and 17 bases lay between the germline ends. CDR3 residues: CASSSLSRLATDTQYF. The CDR3, as DNA: TGTGCCAGCAGTTCACTAAGTAGGCTTGCGACAGATACGCAGTATTTT.

J is TRBJ2-7 and V is TRBV7-2, with D unclear. The CDR3 has 15 amino acids. Germline loops: CDR1 SGHTA, CDR2 FQGNSA. The V and J ends lost 1 base and 0 bases respectively, with 10 bases between them. CDR3 in amino acids: CASSLVTVSSYEQYF. In DNA, the CDR3 is TGTGCCAGCAGCTTAGTCACGGTTAGCTCCTACGAGCAGTACTTC.

This CDR3 reads CASSPWGAGEGSYNEQFF. CDR3 nucleotide sequence: TGTGCCAGCAGCCCCTGGGGAGCGGGAGAGGGGTCCTACAATGAGCAGTTCTTC. This chain connects TRBV4-2 to TRBJ2-1, with TRBD2 identical over 8 bases. This CDR3 is built from 18 residues. V shed 4 bases, J shed 1 base, and the junction held 12 bases outside the gene matches. From germline, CDR1 is LGHNA and CDR2 YNFKEQ.

This clone was observed a single time. The CDR3 spells CASSPRIRSGSYEQYF. CDR3 coding DNA: TGTGCCAGCAGCCCGCGGATTCGCTCCGGCTCCTACGAGCAGTACTTC. The chain employs TRBV11-2 and TRBJ2-7; unclear D gene. Trimming stripped 5 bases from V and 0 bases from J, with 17 bases between. Per the germline V gene, CDR1 is SGHAT and CDR2 is FQNNGV. CDR3 length: 16 residues.

The V call is TRBV5-1, the J call TRBJ2-7; 8 bases align to TRBD2. The germline gives CDR1 SGHRS, CDR2 YFSETQ. Trimming cost V 1 base and J 5 bases; bases outside gene matches: 5. This CDR3 contains 14 residues. The CDR3 coding sequence is TGCGCCAGCAGCTTGTCTAGCGGGCAACACGAGCAGTACTTC. The encoded protein is CASSLSSGQHEQYF. The full variable domain, completed using reference TRBV5-1 and TRBJ2-7, is KAGVTQTPRYLIKTRGQQVTLSCSPISGHRSVSWYQQTPGQGLQFLFEYFSETQRNKGNFPGRFSGRQFSNSRSEMNVSTLELGDSALYLCASSLSSGQHEQYFGPGTRLTVT.

The chain links TRBV10-3 to TRBJ2-1; D is perhaps TRBD1 (5 bases). Per the germline V gene, CDR1 is ENHRY and CDR2 is SYGVKD. The germline V and J ends were trimmed by 0 bases and 6 bases, with 9 bases remaining between them. The CDR3 runs to 14 residues. Here the CDR3 DNA reads TGTGCCATCAGTGAGTCGCTGGGGCCCAATGAGCAGTTCTTC. Its translation is CAISESLGPNEQFF.

The J gene is TRBJ1-2, the V gene TRBV10-2; 7 nucleotides align to TRBD1. V dropped 3 bases and J dropped 0; count of bases not matched to a gene: 4. The CDR3 has 15 amino acids. Germline V gives CDR1 WSHSY, CDR2 SAAADI. CDR3 residues: CASSDRTGANYGYTF. CDR3 DNA sequence: TGCGCCAGCAGTGACCGGACAGGCGCTAACTATGGCTACACCTTC.

CDR3 region: CAWSPRQIMNTEAFF. The CDR3 nucleotides are TGTGCCTGGAGTCCTCGACAGATAATGAACACTGAAGCTTTCTTT. The V call is TRBV30, the J call TRBJ1-1; tentatively, D is TRBD1 (5 bases). The CDR3 runs 15 residues. Trimming shortened V by 2 bases and J by 0 bases, and 13 bases separated the two germline ends. Looked up from germline, CDR1 is GTSNPN and CDR2 is SVGIG (reference sequence).

In this sample, this clone turned up a few times. This chain uses TRBV7-3 with TRBJ1-1; D might be TRBD1 (5 bases). The CDR3 consists of 14 residues. Germline V CDR1 and CDR2: SGHTA, FQGTGA. Trimming shortened V by 3 bases and J by 1 base, and 9 bases separated the two germline ends. The CDR3 region is CASSFRGGNTEAFF. CDR3 nucleotide sequence: TGTGCCAGCAGCTTCCGGGGGGGGAACACTGAAGCTTTCTTT.

The V call is TRBV18, the J call TRBJ2-1; 8 bases map to TRBD1. Per the germline V gene, CDR1 is KGHSH and CDR2 is LQKENI. The CDR3 contains 15 residues. V was clipped by 3 bases and J by 6 bases; unmatched bases: 7. The CDR3 protein is CASSPRQGFTNEQFF. CDR3 sequence (DNA): TGTGCCAGCTCACCTCGACAGGGGTTTACCAATGAGCAGTTCTTC.

V gene TRBV2 combines with J gene TRBJ2-5; 11 bases agree with TRBD1. The closer fit of TRBJ2-7 to the DNA end suggests the J call may be wrong. There are 16 residues in the CDR3. Germline V gene data show CDR1 as SNHLY and CDR2 as FYNNEI. The CDR3 spells CASLNPTGTGGYEQYF. DNA of the CDR3: TGTGCCAGCCTCAATCCGACCGGGACAGGGGGCTACGAGCAGTACTTC.

CDR3 region: CASGGSSGNTIYF. In DNA form, the CDR3 reads TGTGCCTCGGGGGGAAGCTCTGGAAACACCATATATTTT. The chain uses TRBV30 and TRBJ1-3; D is possibly TRBD1 (5 bases). The CDR3 has 13 residues. From germline, CDR1 is GTSNPN and CDR2 SVGIG (reference sequence). Trimming cost V 7 bases and J 0 bases, with 10 bases left between them.

The CDR3 is CASSLRRRGTEAFF. The CDR3 DNA is TGTGCCAGCAGTTTACGCCGAAGGGGCACTGAAGCTTTCTTT. The chain couples TRBV28 to TRBJ1-1; D may be TRBD1 (5 bases). The germline gives CDR1 MDHEN, CDR2 SYDVKM. The germline V and J ends were trimmed by 2 bases and 4 bases, with 11 bases remaining between them. This CDR3 is 14 amino acids long.

V is TRBV2 and J is TRBJ2-3; the D gene is possibly TRBD2 (6 bases). Deletions cut 7 bases from V and 2 bases from J, with 16 bases between. Germline CDR1 is SNHLY and CDR2 is FYNNEI. The CDR3 has 15 amino acids. In nucleotides, the CDR3 is TGTGCCAGCACCGAGGGACTTCGTAACACAGATACGCAGTATTTT. This translates into CASTEGLRNTDTQYF. Complete variable domain (other parts from reference TRBV2 and TRBJ2-3): EPEVTQTPSHQVTQMGQEVILRCVPISNHLYFYWYRQILGQKVEFLVSFYNNEISEKSEIFDDQFSVERPDGSNFTLKIRSTKLEDSAMYFCASTEGLRNTDTQYFGPGTRLTVL.

J is TRBJ1-2 and V is TRBV12-1; no check of the table's D call, TRBD1, against the DNA was made. TRBV12-1 is a pseudogene segment. The CDR3 contains 11 residues. The chain's CDR3 is CASSFNRPIAW. CDR3 nucleotides: TGTGCCAGCAGCTTTAACAGGCCGATCGCATGG.

This clone was found a few times. The chain uses TRBV30 and TRBJ2-1; no reliable D call. The germline V and J ends were trimmed by 0 bases and 0 bases, with 6 bases remaining between them. Germline loops: CDR1 GTSNPN, CDR2 SVGIG (reference sequence). There are 14 residues in the CDR3. The CDR3 DNA follows: TGTGCCTGGAGTGTGTGGAGCTCCTACAATGAGCAGTTCTTC. It specifies CAWSVWSSYNEQFF.

The chain recombines TRBV5-1 with TRBJ2-5; TRBD2 matches at 13 bases. The germline V gene has CDR1 SGHRS and CDR2 YFSETQ. The ends lost 3 bases at V and 5 bases at J; junction bases unmatched: 7. This CDR3 is 16 amino acids long. The CDR3 is CASSSYGLAGVETQYF. DNA for the CDR3: TGCGCCAGCAGCTCCTACGGACTAGCGGGAGTGGAGACCCAGTACTTC.

This sequence joins TRBV19 and TRBJ2-5, with 10 positions matching TRBD2. The CDR3 is made up of 18 amino acids. Per the germline V gene, CDR1 is LNHDA and CDR2 is SQIVND (reference sequence). The junction had 11 bases not matched to a gene; V was cut back by 3 bases and J by 1 base. CDR3 nucleotides: TGTGCCAGTAGTATCGCGCTAGCGGGAGCCCCATCCCAAGAGACCCAGTACTTC. The encoded protein is CASSIALAGAPSQETQYF.

V and J are TRBV19 and TRBJ1-2; the D gene is possibly TRBD1 (6 bases). Trimming cost V 6 bases and J 0 bases, with 20 bases left between them. Germline CDR1 reads LNHDA; CDR2 reads SQIVND (reference sequence). This CDR3 has 17 amino acids. CDR3 protein: CASRPYSGTTANYGYTF. The CDR3 DNA follows: TGTGCCAGTAGGCCTTATTCCGGGACAACAGCTAACTATGGCTACACCTTC. Full variable domain (outside the CDR3, taken from reference TRBV19 and TRBJ1-2): DGGITQSPKYLFRKEGQNVTLSCEQNLNHDAMYWYRQDPGQGLRLIYYSQIVNDFQKGDIAEGYSVSREKKESFPLTVTSAQKNPTAFYLCASRPYSGTTANYGYTFGSGTRLTVV.